The 14 T cell receptor beta chains below all came from one sample that was sequenced in a study of cytomegalovirus exposure and HLA in healthy donors. PCR employed 60 Vbeta and 13 Jbeta primers. Repertoires were generated with immunoSEQ multiplex PCR, while TCRdb's copy carries only in-frame clones and drops some. The sample has about 120,000 clones, over 75% seen once; the top ten hold 1.5% to 2%. Sample: PBMCs. All receptors derive from a man aged 40-49 years in good health and CMV-seronegative.

The chain links TRBV15 to TRBJ1-3, with D perhaps TRBD1 (5 bases). Germline V lookup: CDR1 LNHNV, CDR2 YYDKDF (reference sequence). This CDR3 region has 16 residues. The V gene lost 3 bases and the J gene lost 0 bases, with 12 bases spanning the gap. DNA for the CDR3: TGTGCCACCAGCAGTTTTGGGGGGGGCTCTGGAAACACCATATATTTT. Its translation: CATSSFGGGSGNTIYF.

This clone was counted a single time. The genes are TRBV5-8 and TRBJ1-2, with D hard to call. CDR3 length equals 14 residues. Germline assignment: CDR1 SGHTS and CDR2 YDEGEE. Between the trimmed V and J ends, which lost 0 bases and 2 bases, there was a span of 8 bases. CDR3 protein: CASSLAVRNYGYTF. The CDR3 DNA reads TGTGCCAGCAGCTTGGCCGTCAGGAACTATGGCTACACCTTC.

The chain joins TRBV6-6 to TRBJ2-7, with TRBD2 matching over 12 bases. The CDR3 length is 15 residues. The germline V gene encodes CDR1 MNHNY and CDR2 SVGAGI (reference sequence). Trimming cost V 6 bases and J 6 bases; bases outside gene matches: 9. The CDR3 sequence: CASRPLAGGGGEQYF. In DNA, the CDR3 is TGTGCCAGCAGACCTCTAGCGGGAGGGGGGGGCGAGCAGTACTTC.

The rearrangement links TRBV7-2 to TRBJ1-1; TRBD1 matches at 8 bases. Per the germline V gene, CDR1 is SGHTA and CDR2 is FQGNSA. After removal of 3 bases from V and 0 bases from J, the junction contained 6 bases not matched to a gene. This CDR3 region has 16 residues. The CDR3 sequence: CASSFSQGGVNTEAFF. The CDR3 nucleotides are TGTGCCAGCAGCTTTTCACAGGGGGGAGTGAACACTGAAGCTTTCTTT.

This clone has a single count. The chain combines TRBV4-3 with TRBJ1-2; 8 nucleotides line up with TRBD1. The CDR3 runs 15 residues. J gave up 7 bases and V 1 base, and 8 bases lay outside the gene matches. Germline V gives CDR1 LGHNA, CDR2 YSLEER. CDR3 in amino acids: CASSQVRTGSGGYTF. DNA of the CDR3: TGCGCCAGCAGCCAAGTTAGGACAGGGAGCGGTGGCTACACCTTC.

This rearrangement joins TRBV7-2 to TRBJ2-2, with TRBD1 as a possible D gene (6 bases). This CDR3 contains 13 residues. From germline, CDR1 is SGHTA and CDR2 FQGNSA. V lost 5 bases to trimming and J lost 6 bases, with 10 bases between them. This CDR3 reads CASSRDRPGELFF. The DNA for the CDR3 is TGTGCCAGCAGCCGAGACAGGCCCGGGGAGCTGTTTTTT.

This clone was seen only once. The genes are TRBV7-3 and TRBJ2-2; a possible D gene is TRBD1 (6 bases). The CDR3 extends over 17 amino acids. Germline values: CDR1 SGHTA, CDR2 FQGTGA. Trimming took 4 bases from V and 4 from J, leaving 19 bases between them. This CDR3 is CASSSLQDSHGTGELFF. The DNA for the CDR3 is TGTGCCAGCAGCTCCTTACAGGACAGTCACGGCACCGGGGAGCTGTTTTTT. Full variable domain (outside the CDR3, taken from reference TRBV7-3 and TRBJ2-2): GAGVSQTPSNKVTEKGKYVELRCDPISGHTALYWYRQSLGQGPEFLIYFQGTGAADDSGLPNDRFFAVRPEGSVSTLKIQRTERGDSAVYLCASSSLQDSHGTGELFFGEGSRLTVL.

The chain carries TRBV7-9 and TRBJ2-7; TRBD1 is a possible D gene (6 bases). Trimming took off 0 bases at V and 1 base at J, with 16 bases between the two ends. This CDR3 comprises 17 residues. The germline V gene has CDR1 SEHNR and CDR2 FQNEAQ (reference sequence). The CDR3 spells CASSLAFRGSKSYEQYF. Written as DNA, the CDR3 is TGTGCCAGCAGCTTAGCGTTCAGGGGTTCAAAATCCTACGAGCAGTACTTC.

The V call is TRBV18, the J call TRBJ2-7, with a possible D match to TRBD1 (6 bases). This CDR3 is 15 amino acids long. The germline gives CDR1 KGHSH, CDR2 LQKENI. The V gene lost 3 bases and the J gene lost 0 bases, with 12 bases spanning the gap. DNA of the CDR3: TGTGCCAGCTCACCGGACAGCCTTAGCTCCTACGAGCAGTACTTC. Protein: CASSPDSLSSYEQYF.

This sequence joins TRBV2 and TRBJ1-1, with TRBD1 identical over 9 bases. This CDR3 has 13 residues. Trimming removed 6 bases from V and 7 bases from J; junction bases left unmatched: 6. The germline CDR1 and CDR2 sequences are SNHLY and FYNNEI. The CDR3 is CASRGGQGVEAFF. The CDR3 nucleotides read TGTGCCAGCAGGGGGGGACAGGGAGTTGAAGCTTTCTTT.

V gene TRBV19 combines with J gene TRBJ1-2, with TRBD1 as a possible D gene (6 bases). V was pared by 5 bases and J by 4 bases, with 17 bases between. Germline loops: CDR1 LNHDA, CDR2 SQIVND (reference sequence). The CDR3 loop spans 15 amino acids. Here the CDR3 reads CASSARGGVFYGYTF. The CDR3 DNA is TGTGCCAGTAGTGCCCGGGGGGGCGTATTCTATGGCTACACCTTC.

This chain connects TRBV5-8 to TRBJ2-3, with D perhaps matching TRBD1 (5 bases). The CDR3 contains 13 residues. V was pared by 5 bases and J by 6 bases, with 13 bases between. Per the germline V gene, CDR1 is SGHTS and CDR2 is YDEGEE. CDR3 protein: CASSRGVGDTQYF. CDR3 nucleotide sequence: TGTGCCAGCAGTAGGGGTGTTGGCGATACGCAGTATTTT.

The V call is TRBV6-6, the J call TRBJ2-4, with D perhaps TRBD2 (5 bases). The CDR3 sequence is 16 residues long. The ends were cut back, 7 bases at V and 0 bases at J, with 16 bases in the middle. Germline V gene data show CDR1 as MNHNY and CDR2 as SVGAGI (reference sequence). CDR3 coding DNA: TGTGCCAGCACCTCACTGAGCGGAATAGCCAAAAACATTCAGTACTTC. Translation gives CASTSLSGIAKNIQYF.

In its sample, this clone was seen a few times. The rearrangement joins TRBV2 to TRBJ1-1; 7 bases match TRBD1. CDR3 length: 11 residues. Trimming cost V 2 bases and J 10 bases; bases outside gene matches: 1. CDR1 SNHLY and CDR2 FYNNEI come from the germline V gene. CDR3 protein: CASSEYRGAFF. The CDR3 DNA reads as TGTGCCAGCAGTGAATACAGGGGAGCTTTCTTT.